Listed here are 18 T cell receptor beta chains from one sample, sequenced in a study of control samples from healthy donors and cancer patients. Some clones are missing from TCRdb's copy, which holds only in-frame ones; the method was immunoSEQ multiplex PCR. The data contain 140,000 or so clones, around 90% of them singletons. Sequenced input: blood. The source is a man in his thirties or forties in good health.

This clone occurred once. The chain uses TRBV12-3 or TRBV12-4 and TRBJ1-1; D uncertain. The V gene lost 5 bases and the J gene lost 11 bases, with 18 bases spanning the gap. CDR3 size: 13 residues. As DNA, the CDR3 is TGTGCCAGCAGTGCAAGCTTAATTTTCGGGGCTTTCTTT. Translating it yields CASSASLIFGAFF.

The chain employs TRBV11-2 and TRBJ2-2; either TRBD1 or TRBD2 may fit D (6 bases each). The germline CDR1 and CDR2 sequences are SGHAT and FQNNGV. The CDR3 is made up of 16 amino acids. The germline V and J ends were trimmed by 1 base and 5 bases, with 14 bases remaining between them. The CDR3 DNA sequence: TGTGCCAGCAGCTTAGGACGGGGGCGCGGAACCGGGGAGCTGTTTTTT. It specifies CASSLGRGRGTGELFF. Drawing the rest from reference TRBV11-2 and TRBJ2-2, the complete variable domain is EAGVAQSPRYKIIEKRQSVAFWCNPISGHATLYWYQQILGQGPKLLIQFQNNGVVDDSQLPKDRFSAERLKGVDSTLKIQPAKLEDSAVYLCASSLGRGRGTGELFFGEGSRLTVL.

The chain is built from TRBV7-2 and TRBJ1-1, with D perhaps matching TRBD1 (5 bases). Germline V lookup: CDR1 SGHTA, CDR2 FQGNSA. V was trimmed by 3 bases and J by 8 bases, leaving 13 bases between them. This CDR3 has 13 amino acids. CDR3: CASSFQYRDEAFF. The CDR3 nucleotides read TGTGCCAGCAGCTTCCAGTACCGGGACGAAGCTTTCTTT.

V gene TRBV19 combines with J gene TRBJ1-3; unclear D gene. V was clipped by 4 bases and J by 0 bases, with 13 bases between them. CDR3 length: 16 amino acids. CDR1 and CDR2 from the germline V gene are LNHDA and SQIVND (reference sequence). The CDR3 reads CASSTRRDFSGNTIYF. As DNA, the CDR3 is TGTGCCAGTAGTACCCGACGCGACTTCTCTGGAAACACCATATATTTT.

This chain uses TRBV7-9 with TRBJ1-6; 7 bases agree with TRBD1. This CDR3 spans 15 amino acids. Per the germline V gene, CDR1 is SEHNR and CDR2 is FQNEAQ (reference sequence). J lost 5 bases, V lost 1 base, and 2 bases had no gene match. The CDR3 reads CASSLGDSNNSPLHF. In nucleotides, the CDR3 is TGTGCCAGCAGCTTAGGGGACAGCAATAATTCACCCCTCCACTTT.

The chain recombines TRBV6-5 with TRBJ1-4, with 8 positions matching TRBD1. The CDR3 is made up of 14 amino acids. With 4 bases clipped from V and 3 bases from J, the junction kept 1 base outside the gene matches. Germline loops: CDR1 MNHEY, CDR2 SVGAGI. CDR3 protein: CASSWTGSNEKLFF. The CDR3 DNA sequence: TGTGCCAGCAGTTGGACAGGGTCTAATGAAAAACTGTTTTTT.

The chain recombines TRBV6-1 with TRBJ1-2, with D possibly matching TRBD1 (6 bases). The CDR3 length is 14 residues. Per germline, CDR1 MNHNS and CDR2 SASEGT. V lost 3 bases and J lost 2, with 10 bases in between. CDR3 loop: CASSDDRLNYGYTF. The CDR3 DNA sequence: TGTGCCAGCAGTGATGACAGGCTAAACTATGGCTACACCTTC.

This rearrangement joins TRBV3-1 (or the pseudogene TRBV3-2) to TRBJ2-5; tentatively, D is TRBD1 (6 bases). With 2 bases removed from V and 3 bases from J, the gap between germline ends came to 16 bases. CDR1 LGHDT and CDR2 YNNKEL come from the germline V gene (reference sequence). This CDR3 has 16 amino acids. CDR3 coding DNA: TGTGCCAGCAGCCAAAAGAAGGGAACAGGGAAAGAGACCCAGTACTTC. The encoded protein is CASSQKKGTGKETQYF.

This clone was detected only once. The chain carries TRBV29-1 and TRBJ1-1; 7 nucleotides align to TRBD1. J lost 6 bases, V lost 7 bases, and 8 bases had no gene match. The germline gives CDR1 SQVTM, CDR2 ANQGSEA. This CDR3 comprises 12 residues. CDR3 residues: CSALQGTPEAFF. CDR3 sequence (DNA): TGCAGCGCACTACAGGGGACCCCTGAAGCTTTCTTT.

This clone was found once. The chain is built from TRBV7-8 and TRBJ1-2; perhaps TRBD1 as D (5 bases). Trimming took off 1 base at V and 4 bases at J, with 16 bases between the two ends. This CDR3 is 16 amino acids long. The germline gives CDR1 SGHVS, CDR2 FQNEAQ. The CDR3 sequence is CASSLGGAGLSYGYTF. DNA for the CDR3: TGTGCCAGCAGCTTAGGGGGCGCGGGACTATCCTATGGCTACACCTTC.

The chain is built from TRBV5-6 and TRBJ1-1; possible D gene TRBD1, 6 bases. The CDR3 extends over 11 amino acids. Trimming left V 2 bases short and J 9 bases short, with 8 bases between. Germline loops: CDR1 SGHDT, CDR2 YYEEEE. CDR3 bases: TGTGCCAGCAGCTTTGACAGGCAAGCTTTCTTT. Its translation is CASSFDRQAFF. The whole variable domain, remainder taken from reference TRBV5-6 and TRBJ1-1, is DAGVTQSPTHLIKTRGQQVTLRCSPKSGHDTVSWYQQALGQGPQFIFQYYEEEERQRGNFPDRFSGHQFPNYSSELNVNALLLGDSALYLCASSFDRQAFFGQGTRLTVV.

The chain carries TRBV7-2 and TRBJ2-3; TRBD2 agrees at 11 bases. The germline CDR1 and CDR2 sequences are SGHTA and FQGNSA. The V gene end was trimmed by 5 bases and the J gene end by 7 bases; junction bases not matched to a gene: 14. The CDR3 loop spans 17 amino acids. The CDR3 DNA is TGTGCCAGCAGCACCCAGCTAGCGGGAGGTTTAGGAAATACGCAGTATTTT. This encodes CASSTQLAGGLGNTQYF.

The gene calls are TRBV7-2 and TRBJ2-7; D is ambiguous. Germline V gene data show CDR1 as SGHTA and CDR2 as FQGNSA. This CDR3 has 14 residues. Trimming removed 1 base at V and 5 bases at J, with 12 bases between. As DNA, the CDR3 is TGTGCCAGCAGCTTAGAAAAGGGTCCCCACGAGCAGTACTTC. Amino acid sequence: CASSLEKGPHEQYF.

The rearrangement joins TRBV14 to TRBJ2-1; 8 positions agree with TRBD2. The V and J ends lost 0 bases and 7 bases, in that order; junction bases with no gene match: 5. This CDR3 region has 15 residues. Germline loops: CDR1 SGHDN, CDR2 FVKESK. The CDR3 DNA reads as TGTGCCAGCAGCCAAGACCCGGGAGGGTGGAATGAGCAGTTCTTC. It codes for CASSQDPGGWNEQFF.

The rearrangement joins TRBV12-3 or TRBV12-4 to TRBJ2-7; 11 nucleotides align to TRBD2. Unmatched junction bases numbered 0, after V lost 4 bases and J lost 4 bases. The CDR3 has 13 residues. Here the CDR3 reads CASSSSGGYEQYF. In nucleotides, the CDR3 is TGTGCCAGCAGTTCTAGCGGGGGGTACGAGCAGTACTTC.

V gene TRBV7-2 combines with J gene TRBJ1-6; possible D gene TRBD1, 6 bases. This CDR3 has 17 residues. Trimming cost V 5 bases and J 10 bases, with 24 bases left between them. Germline V gives CDR1 SGHTA, CDR2 FQGNSA. The CDR3 here is CASSVLGGLPMESPLHF. The CDR3, as DNA: TGTGCCAGCAGCGTTCTAGGGGGGCTACCTATGGAGTCACCCCTCCACTTT.

The rearrangement uses TRBV19 and TRBJ1-2; the match to TRBD1 covers 8 bases. J lost 8 bases, V lost 4 bases, and 6 bases had no gene match. The CDR3 contains 13 residues. Germline assignment: CDR1 LNHDA and CDR2 SQIVND (reference sequence). Here the CDR3 reads CASSRQGTSGYTF. Here the CDR3 DNA reads TGTGCCAGTAGTAGACAGGGGACGAGCGGCTACACCTTC.

This chain joins TRBV7-2 and TRBJ2-7; 9 nucleotides agree with TRBD1. CDR3 length: 14 amino acids. V lost 2 bases to trimming and J lost 5 bases; unmatched junction nucleotides: 4. Germline CDR1 reads SGHTA; CDR2 reads FQGNSA. This CDR3 reads CASSLWDRDHEQYF. DNA of the CDR3: TGTGCCAGCAGCTTATGGGACAGGGACCACGAGCAGTACTTC.